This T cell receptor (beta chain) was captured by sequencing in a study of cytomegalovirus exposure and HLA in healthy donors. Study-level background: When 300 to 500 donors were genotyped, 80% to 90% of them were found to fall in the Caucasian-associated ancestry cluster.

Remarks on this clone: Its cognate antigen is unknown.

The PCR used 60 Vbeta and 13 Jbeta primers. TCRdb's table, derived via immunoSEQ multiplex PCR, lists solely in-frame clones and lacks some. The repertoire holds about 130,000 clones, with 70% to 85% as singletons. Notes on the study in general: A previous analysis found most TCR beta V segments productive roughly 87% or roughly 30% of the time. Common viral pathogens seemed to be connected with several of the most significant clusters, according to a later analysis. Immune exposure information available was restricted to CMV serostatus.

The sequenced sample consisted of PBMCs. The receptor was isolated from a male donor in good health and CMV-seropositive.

The CDR3 region is CASSLGSSGANVLTF. For the CDR3, the DNA is TGCGCCAGCAGCTTGGGCAGTTCTGGGGCCAACGTCCTGACTTTC. This chain joins TRBV5-1 and TRBJ2-6; no firm D call. The CDR3 runs to 15 residues. Germline V CDR1 and CDR2: SGHRS, YFSETQ. The germline V and J ends were trimmed by 0 bases and 1 base, with 5 bases remaining between them. Drawing the rest from reference TRBV5-1 and TRBJ2-6, the complete variable domain is KAGVTQTPRYLIKTRGQQVTLSCSPISGHRSVSWYQQTPGQGLQFLFEYFSETQRNKGNFPGRFSGRQFSNSRSEMNVSTLELGDSALYLCASSLGSSGANVLTFGAGSRLTVL.